This T cell receptor (beta chain) was captured by sequencing in a study of PD-1 blockade in classical Hodgkin lymphoma. Study-wide findings and caveats: CD4+ TCR diversity climbed significantly by C4D1, unlike CD8+ TCR diversity.

The CDR3 runs to 16 residues. Trimming removed 1 base from V and 4 bases from J; junction bases left unmatched: 10. Looked up from germline, CDR1 is SGHTA and CDR2 is FQGNSA. This clone came up once. Its target is not known. Here immunoSEQ multiplex PCR was the method, and the copy in TCRdb shows in-frame clones only, minus some. The repertoire has tens of thousands of clones, around 89% of them found once; the top ten carry around an eighth. Brentuximab vedotin exposure varied among the patients, all of whom had relapsed after autologous stem cell transplantation. Sample: peripheral blood mononuclear cells (PBMCs), taken at baseline. The source of this sequence is a human donor with classical Hodgkin lymphoma. The chain has TRBV7-2 and TRBJ2-7; 7 bases map to TRBD2. The CDR3 is CASSLVRGVLNYEQYF. In DNA, the CDR3 is TGTGCCAGCAGCTTAGTACGGGGGGTCCTAAATTACGAGCAGTACTTC. Complete variable domain (other parts from reference TRBV7-2 and TRBJ2-7): GAGVSQSPSNKVTEKGKDVELRCDPISGHTALYWYRQSLGQGLEFLIYFQGNSAPDKSGLPSDRFSAERTGGSVSTLTIQRTQQEDSAVYLCASSLVRGVLNYEQYFGPGTRLTVT.